These 26 T cell receptor beta chains share one sample of origin, sequenced in a study of Graves' ophthalmopathy and Graves' hyperthyroidism. Amplification of the TCR beta CDR3 regions used RNA transcripts (as template). HTBI-primed RT-PCR formed the first round, and a multiplex PCR formed the second. TCRdb ran MiXCR on the multiplex PCR reads and lists one entry per CDR3 protein. This table holds 200,000 to 250,000 distinct CDR3 sequences, around a fifth found once. Sequenced input: peripheral blood. The receptor source for this set is a woman in her fifties or sixties with Graves' ophthalmopathy.

The sample holds many counts of this clonotype. This chain joins TRBV20-1 and TRBJ1-6, with TRBD1 identical over 9 bases. Germline loops: CDR1 DFQATT, CDR2 SNEGSKA (reference sequence). This CDR3 spans 13 amino acids. V was clipped by 5 bases and J by 8 bases; unmatched bases: 4. The CDR3 reads CSAGDRADSPLHF. The CDR3 DNA sequence: TGCAGTGCTGGGGACAGGGCAGATTCACCCCTCCACTTT.

To note about this clonotype: A clone one base away is much larger, so this may be a read error. Because it lacks the conserved phenylalanine or tryptophan at the end, this CDR3 is likely a read error. The V gene is TRBV27, the J gene TRBJ2-5; TRBD1 or TRBD2 may be the D gene (5 bases each). Germline CDR1 reads MNHEY; CDR2 reads SMNVEV (reference sequence). This CDR3 has 13 residues. V was trimmed by 6 bases and J by 7 bases, leaving 15 bases between them. Here the CDR3 DNA reads TGTGCCAGCAGCCCAGCGGCAGGGTGGACCCAGTACTCC. This codes for CASSPAAGWTQYS.

The chain joins TRBV11-2 to TRBJ2-7; 9 bases agree with TRBD2. With 3 bases clipped from V and 3 bases from J, the junction kept 6 bases outside the gene matches. Per germline, CDR1 SGHAT and CDR2 FQNNGV. The length of the CDR3 is 15 residues. CDR3 DNA sequence: TGTGCCAGCAGCTTTTATAGCGGGAGCGGCTACGAGCAGTACTTC. Translated, it gives CASSFYSGSGYEQYF.

In this sample, this clonotype turned up many times. The chain has TRBV27 and TRBJ2-3; 9 bases line up with TRBD2. The CDR3 extends over 14 amino acids. V shed 4 bases, J shed 7 bases, and the junction held 6 bases outside the gene matches. Germline V CDR1 and CDR2: MNHEY, SMNVEV (reference sequence). The CDR3 is CASSSGTSPHTQYF. CDR3 nucleotide sequence: TGTGCCAGCAGTTCGGGGACTAGCCCTCATACGCAGTATTTT.

The sample holds many counts of this clonotype. The chain employs TRBV7-2 and TRBJ2-7; TRBD2 aligns across 15 bases. This CDR3 has 18 amino acids. Germline V lookup: CDR1 SGHTA, CDR2 FQGNSA. The V segment lost 2 bases and the J segment 3 bases; nucleotides outside the gene matches: 8. The CDR3 sequence is CASSLWTSGRAIGYEQYF. The CDR3 nucleotides read TGTGCCAGCAGCTTATGGACTAGCGGGAGGGCAATAGGCTACGAGCAGTACTTC.

CDR3 region: CASSPSVSETQYF. CDR3 in DNA: TGTGCCAGCAGCCCAAGCGTGAGCGAGACCCAGTACTTC. The chain links TRBV7-2 to TRBJ2-5; D not certain. The germline V and J ends were trimmed by 5 bases and 5 bases, with 12 bases remaining between them. The CDR3 has 13 amino acids. Germline V gene lookup returns CDR1 SGHTA and CDR2 FQGNSA.

This clonotype has at least ten counts. This rearrangement joins TRBV7-2 to TRBJ2-5; possible D gene TRBD2, 5 bases. The V end was cut by 6 bases, the J end by 4 bases, with 18 bases between. Per germline, CDR1 SGHTA and CDR2 FQGNSA. CDR3 length: 15 residues. This CDR3 is CASSESISALETQYF. The CDR3 DNA reads as TGTGCCAGCAGTGAATCTATTAGCGCCTTAGAGACCCAGTACTTC.

This clonotype was counted many times. The chain joins TRBV6-1 to TRBJ1-2; D is ambiguous. Deletions cut 5 bases from V and 8 bases from J, with 24 bases between. CDR3 size: 16 residues. Germline values: CDR1 MNHNS, CDR2 SASEGT. The CDR3 region is CASSPLQWRTSEGYTF. In nucleotides, the CDR3 is TGTGCCAGCAGTCCCCTCCAATGGCGGACCTCAGAGGGCTACACCTTC.

On this clonotype itself: An end of the junction does not agree with germline; a read error may underlie this. The chain employs TRBV9 and TRBJ1-2; D is unresolved. CDR3 length: 13 residues. Germline-derived CDR1 and CDR2 are SGDLS and YYNGEE. The CDR3: CASSVEWNYGYTF. CDR3 nucleotide sequence: TGTGCCAGCAGCGTAGAGTGGAACTACGGCTACACCTTC.

This clonotype was picked up many times. The DNA of the CDR3 is TGTGCCAGCAGTTTACACAGGGGGCATCAGCCCCAGCATTTT. It specifies CASSLHRGHQPQHF. J is TRBJ1-5 and V is TRBV28, with 9 bases fitting TRBD1. The CDR3 has 14 residues. Looked up from germline, CDR1 is MDHEN and CDR2 is SYDVKM. V lost 2 bases and J lost 5; bases outside the gene matches: 1.

This clonotype was seen a few times. The chain is built from TRBV27 and TRBJ1-1; D gene unclear. This CDR3 spans 14 amino acids. Trimming left V 8 bases short and J 1 base short, with 14 bases between. Germline V gene sequence: CDR1 MNHEY, CDR2 SMNVEV (reference sequence). In nucleotides, the CDR3 is TGTGCCAGCGCTGCTGGACGGACGAACACTGAAGCTTTCTTT. The encoded protein is CASAAGRTNTEAFF.

This clonotype was seen repeatedly, ten times or more. V and J are TRBV15 and TRBJ1-6; D is unclear. There are 17 residues in the CDR3. Trimming took 0 bases from V and 7 from J, leaving 16 bases between them. The germline CDR1 and CDR2 sequences are LNHNV and YYDKDF (reference sequence). CDR3 amino acids: CATSRDPRLRSNSPLHF. The DNA of the CDR3 is TGTGCCACCAGCAGAGATCCGAGGTTGCGGTCGAATTCACCCCTCCACTTT. Full variable domain (outside the CDR3, taken from reference TRBV15 and TRBJ1-6): DAMVIQNPRYQVTQFGKPVTLSCSQTLNHNVMYWYQQKSSQAPKLLFHYYDKDFNNEADTPDNFQSRRPNTSFCFLDIRSPGLGDTAMYLCATSRDPRLRSNSPLHFGNGTRLTVT.

This clonotype has at least ten counts. The J gene is TRBJ2-7, the V gene TRBV6-1; 7 nucleotides match TRBD2. V shed 4 bases, J shed 0 bases, and the junction held 3 bases outside the gene matches. The CDR3 consists of 14 residues. In germline, CDR1 is MNHNS, CDR2 SASEGT. CDR3 sequence reads: CASSGRGSSYEQYF. As DNA, the CDR3 is TGTGCCAGCAGTGGACGCGGGAGCTCCTACGAGCAGTACTTC.

This clonotype was counted between two and nine times. The chain is built from TRBV18 and TRBJ1-2; possibly TRBD1 for D (6 bases). The CDR3 spans 14 residues. The V gene lost 2 bases and the J gene lost 5 bases, with 12 bases spanning the gap. CDR1 is KGHSH, CDR2 LQKENI, per germline. The CDR3 nucleotides read TGTGCCAGCTCACCAGGACGACAGGCTTATGGCTACACCTTC. Protein sequence: CASSPGRQAYGYTF.

This clonotype was counted ten times or more. The V call is TRBV20-1, the J call TRBJ1-5; 10 bases agree with TRBD1. This CDR3 has 16 amino acids. CDR1 is DFQATT, CDR2 SNEGSKA, per germline (reference sequence). V dropped 6 bases and J dropped 9; count of bases not matched to a gene: 17. The CDR3 is CSAQPRDRGLQLPQHF. The CDR3 nucleotides read TGCAGTGCCCAACCACGGGACAGGGGTCTCCAATTGCCCCAGCATTTT.

Many counts were recorded for this clonotype. V is TRBV19 and J is TRBJ2-2, with TRBD1 matching over 11 bases. The CDR3 is 15 amino acids. Germline values: CDR1 LNHDA, CDR2 SQIVND (reference sequence). V dropped 4 bases and J dropped 7; count of bases not matched to a gene: 5. This chain's CDR3 is CASSTGQGVRGELFF. The CDR3 region has the DNA TGTGCCAGTAGTACGGGACAGGGGGTACGCGGGGAGCTGTTTTTT.

This clonotype was detected ten times or more. The rearrangement links TRBV28 to TRBJ2-7; 9 positions agree with TRBD1. J was trimmed by 7 bases and V by 5 bases; bases with no gene match: 9. The CDR3 has 14 residues. CDR1 and CDR2 from the germline V gene are MDHEN and SYDVKM. CDR3 sequence: CASSPRDRVSEQYF. CDR3 DNA: TGTGCCAGCAGTCCCCGGGACAGGGTGAGTGAGCAGTACTTC.

This clonotype came up a few times. V usage is TRBV20-1 and J usage is TRBJ2-4, with D perhaps TRBD1 (6 bases). Germline CDR1 and CDR2: DFQATT and SNEGSKA (reference sequence). V was shortened by 8 bases and J by 7 bases, with 15 bases between the two germline ends. The CDR3 has 12 amino acids. The CDR3 nucleotides read TGCAGTACCGAGCAGGGGAGTAACATTCAGTACTTC. This sequence encodes CSTEQGSNIQYF.

V and J are TRBV24-1 and TRBJ2-2; D may match TRBD1 or TRBD2 (5 bases each). This CDR3 spans 16 amino acids. V was clipped by 3 bases and J by 0 bases, with 10 bases between them. Germline CDR1 reads KGHDR; CDR2 reads SFDVKD. CDR3 bases: TGTGCCACCAGTGATCCGGGGCAGACGAACACCGGGGAGCTGTTTTTT. This encodes CATSDPGQTNTGELFF.

This clonotype was detected ten times or more. The rearrangement uses TRBV20-1 and TRBJ2-7; possible D gene TRBD2, 5 bases. CDR3 size: 13 residues. The V gene's germline CDR1 is DFQATT and CDR2 SNEGSKA (reference sequence). The V and J ends lost 6 bases and 5 bases respectively, with 17 bases between them. The CDR3 nucleotides are TGCAGTGCAAGGAGAGAGGGCCGCCACGAGCAGTACTTC. Encoded protein: CSARREGRHEQYF.

This clonotype has a count of ten or more. The gene calls are TRBV5-5 and TRBJ2-7; possibly TRBD2 for D (5 bases). The CDR3 sequence is 12 residues long. Germline-derived CDR1 and CDR2 are SGHKS and YYEKEE (reference sequence). V was trimmed by 1 base and J by 6 bases, leaving 8 bases between them. The CDR3 loop is CASSLNSVEQYF. DNA of the CDR3: TGTGCCAGCAGCTTGAATAGCGTCGAGCAGTACTTC.

This clonotype was recorded only once. The chain recombines TRBV6-2 or TRBV6-3 with TRBJ2-2; D gene unclear. Trimming took off 4 bases at V and 3 bases at J, with 9 bases between the two ends. Germline V gives CDR1 MNHEY, CDR2 SVGEGT. CDR3 length: 14 amino acids. CDR3 protein: CASSSTSDTGELFF. The CDR3 DNA reads as TGTGCCAGCAGTTCAACCTCCGACACCGGGGAGCTGTTTTTT.

This clonotype was recorded many times. The chain joins TRBV5-1 to TRBJ2-7; no clear D. The CDR3 has 11 residues. Deletions cut 7 bases from V and 1 base from J, with 6 bases between. The V gene's germline CDR1 is SGHRS and CDR2 YFSETQ. CDR3 residues: CASRMSYEQYF. In DNA, the CDR3 is TGCGCCAGCCGAATGTCCTACGAGCAGTACTTC.

This clonotype was recorded at least ten times. Here the CDR3 DNA reads TGTGCCAGCAGGGCAGGCGCGGCCCGCGGGGAGCTGTTTTTT. Protein sequence: CASRAGAARGELFF. This chain connects TRBV11-2 to TRBJ2-2; no clear D gene. Trimming removed 6 bases at V and 7 bases at J, with 15 bases between. Looked up from germline, CDR1 is SGHAT and CDR2 is FQNNGV. The CDR3 has 14 residues.

This clonotype showed up many times. The chain has TRBV6-5 and TRBJ1-5; D is uncertain. Germline CDR1 reads MNHEY; CDR2 reads SVGAGI. V lost 4 bases and J 0 bases, leaving 10 bases between the germline ends. The CDR3 consists of 15 residues. The CDR3 DNA reads as TGTGCCAGCAGTTCGACATTCAATAGCAATCAGCCCCAGCATTTT. This codes for CASSSTFNSNQPQHF.

This clonotype was observed many times. This sequence joins TRBV19 and TRBJ1-1, with D perhaps matching TRBD1 (6 bases). The V end lost 7 bases, the J end lost 5 bases, and 14 bases lay between the germline ends. The CDR3 extends over 13 amino acids. In germline, CDR1 is LNHDA, CDR2 SQIVND (reference sequence). CDR3 residues: CASTRGARTEAFF. The CDR3 bases are TGTGCCAGTACGCGGGGGGCGAGAACTGAAGCTTTCTTT.